What follows describes a single T cell receptor beta chain. This clone came up a few times. Its antigen is still unknown. Per-nucleotide qualities are absent, and no much larger clonotype sits a single base away. The cysteine opens and the phenylalanine closes a CDR3 of 16 amino acids. Only CDR3 DNA is held: 48 bases, read in frame from base 1. Compared with germline, V lacks 7 bases and J lacks 4 bases; bases without a gene match: 11. In the germline V gene, CDR1 corresponds to MDHEN and CDR2 to SYDVKM. The data were taken from a study of T cells in localized non-small cell lung cancer (dated by TCRdb to 2018 to 2021). A note on the overall study: The study examined T cell repertoires in under 300 patients with early-stage NSCLC and compared tumors with uninvolved tumor-adjacent lungs. All 230 or so NSCLC patients in the cohort were treatment-naive and had localized lung tumors that were resected. The mean age of the NSCLC patients was 50 to 85 years, with 120 to 150 men and approximately 100 women. What the authors observed across the whole study: Higher blood T cell density associated with longer overall survival, while higher adjacent-lung clonality associated with shorter survival. A median of roughly 56 of the top 100 tumor clones were detected in paired uninvolved adjacent lung, and some 29 of these tumor clones were also found among the top 100 clones of the paired uninvolved adjacent lung. Because multi-region tumor sequencing was not performed, intratumor heterogeneity could not be ruled out. Because of the exploratory design, TCR variables were selected using unadjusted p-values without false-discovery rate correction. Uninvolved tumor-adjacent lung showed the highest T cell clonality, higher than tumor, which suggests more focused antigenic responses in the uninvolved tumor-adjacent lung.

At diagnosis, tumor, uninvolved tumor-adjacent lung and peripheral blood were collected and then preserved as a mix of FFPE and fresh-frozen material. For TCR repertoire profiling, blood samples were analyzed as peripheral blood mononuclear cells. TCR beta CDR3 regions were sequenced from DNA using the immunoSEQ Assay. Under the source paper's analysis protocol: T cell density was computed as TCR beta template counts normalized to usable DNA estimated by amplifying housekeeping genes. The preseqR package was used to estimate richness by extrapolating to 400,000 templates for PBMC samples and to 120,000 templates for tissue samples. Clonality was defined as one minus Pielou's evenness. To identify tissue-enriched TCRs, differential abundance testing was run on productive amino-acid clonotypes with a minimum total count of 5 and an alpha of 0.1. Repertoire overlap between compartments was quantified with the Jaccard Index and Morisita Overlap Index. GLIPH grouped TCR beta CDR3s together with public tetramer-defined viral CDR3s, and a viral motif had to include at least three viral sequences and show V-gene enrichment. In its TCRdb copy, this immuneACCESS table keeps in-frame sequences only and misses some clones. Where compared with another copy, unresolved V genes explain less than half of these, and the others have no known cause. The DNA was the basis for D and trimming; V, J and clone size are from that table. The sample has fewer than 20,000 clones on record, more than 65% of them singletons. Around 30% of the sample comes from the top ten.

This material consisted of peripheral blood, taken before any cancer treatment. Recombination linked TRBV28 to TRBJ2-1, with 9 middle bases fitting TRBD2. This TCR was sampled from a male donor aged 60 or over with stage I lung adenocarcinoma. For the CDR3, the sequence is CASISFEAGGYNEQFF. The nucleotide sequence reads TGTGCCAGCATTTCCTTCGAGGCGGGAGGGTACAATGAGCAGTTCTTC.